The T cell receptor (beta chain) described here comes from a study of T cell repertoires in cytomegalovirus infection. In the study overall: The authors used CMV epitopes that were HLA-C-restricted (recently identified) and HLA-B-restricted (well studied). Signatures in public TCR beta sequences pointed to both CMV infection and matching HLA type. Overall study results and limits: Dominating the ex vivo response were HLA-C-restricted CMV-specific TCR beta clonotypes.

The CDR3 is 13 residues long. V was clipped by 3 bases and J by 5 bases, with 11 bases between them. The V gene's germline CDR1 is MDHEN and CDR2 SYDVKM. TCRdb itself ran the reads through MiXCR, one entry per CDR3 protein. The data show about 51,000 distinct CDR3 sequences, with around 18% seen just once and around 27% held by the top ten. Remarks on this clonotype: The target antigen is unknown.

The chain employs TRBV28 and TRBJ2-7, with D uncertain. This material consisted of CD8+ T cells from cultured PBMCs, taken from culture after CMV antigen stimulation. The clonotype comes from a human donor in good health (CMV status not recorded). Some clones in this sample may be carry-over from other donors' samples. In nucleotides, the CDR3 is TGTGCCAGCAGTTTTGTACGAGGCCACGAGCAGTACTTC. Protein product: CASSFVRGHEQYF.